Sequencing of this TCR beta chain was carried out in a study of T cell changes during pregnancy in multiple sclerosis. Here immunoSEQ multiplex PCR was the method, and the copy in TCRdb shows in-frame clones only, minus some. The top ten clones hold approximately 18% of a sample with approximately 16,000 clones, 65% to 90% of them seen once. This CDR3 region has 14 residues. The germline V gene has CDR1 MDHEN and CDR2 SYDVKM. V was clipped by 6 bases and J by 6 bases; unmatched bases: 8. The specimen comprised CD8+ T cells from peripheral blood mononuclear cells, sampled after pregnancy. J is TRBJ2-3 and V is TRBV28; TRBD2 agrees at 8 bases. The sequence derives from a female donor in good health, enrolled as a control in a pregnancy study. In nucleotides, the CDR3 is TGTGCCAGCAGCCCAGCGGGAGAGGCGGATACGCAGTATTTT. Translation gives CASSPAGEADTQYF.